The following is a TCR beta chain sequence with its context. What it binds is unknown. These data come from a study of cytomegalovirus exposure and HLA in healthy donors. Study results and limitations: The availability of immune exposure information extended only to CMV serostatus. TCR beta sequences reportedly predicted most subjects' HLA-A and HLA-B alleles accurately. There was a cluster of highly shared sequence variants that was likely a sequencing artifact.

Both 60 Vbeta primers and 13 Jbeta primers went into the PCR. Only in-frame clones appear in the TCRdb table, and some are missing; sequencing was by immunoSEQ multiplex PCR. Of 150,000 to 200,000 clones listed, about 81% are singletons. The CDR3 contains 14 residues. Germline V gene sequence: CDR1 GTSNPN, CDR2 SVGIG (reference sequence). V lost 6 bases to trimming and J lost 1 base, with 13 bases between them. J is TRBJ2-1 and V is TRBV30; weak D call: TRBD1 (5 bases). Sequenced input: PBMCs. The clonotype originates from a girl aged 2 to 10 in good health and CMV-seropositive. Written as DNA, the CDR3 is TGTGCCTGTTCCACAGGTGGATCCTACAATGAGCAGTTCTTC. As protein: CACSTGGSYNEQFF.